A single sample is the source of the 14 T cell receptor beta chains below, sequenced in a study of blood T cell repertoires in COVID-19. Libraries were prepared by immunoSEQ multiplex PCR; TCRdb keeps only in-frame clonotypes and omits some of them. The sample yields approximately 150,000 clones, roughly four fifths seen once. The sequenced material came from peripheral blood. The receptors were gathered from a human donor with acute or convalescent COVID-19. The donor label of this sample is uncertain.

This clone appeared a single time. The rearrangement links TRBV14 to TRBJ2-7; 8 bases fit TRBD2. Germline CDR1 is SGHDN and CDR2 is FVKESK. J lost 6 bases, V lost 4 bases, and 17 bases had no gene match. The CDR3 length is 17 residues. The DNA of the CDR3 is TGTGCCAGCAGCCTTCTCTCGGGGGGGGGCACACAGGGCGAGCAGTACTTC. The encoded protein is CASSLLSGGGTQGEQYF.

This chain joins TRBV11-2 and TRBJ2-5; 7 bases align to TRBD2. There are 16 residues in the CDR3. V trimming: 5 bases; J trimming: 1 base; junction bases outside the gene matches: 10. Germline values: CDR1 SGHAT, CDR2 FQNNGV. The CDR3 reads CASSTLLRGSQETQYF. CDR3 sequence (DNA): TGTGCCAGCAGCACCCTTCTGCGGGGGTCCCAAGAGACCCAGTACTTC.

The chain links TRBV19 to TRBJ2-4; 10 nucleotides align to TRBD2. Trimming at V came to 5 bases and at J to 6 bases, leaving 13 bases not matched to a gene. The germline gives CDR1 LNHDA, CDR2 SQIVND (reference sequence). The CDR3 sequence is 17 residues long. DNA of the CDR3: TGTGCCAGTAGTCCCCGGGGAGCGGGGGGGCCGGGAAACATTCAGTACTTC. This translates into CASSPRGAGGPGNIQYF.

This chain joins TRBV2 and TRBJ2-7, with 7 nucleotides matching TRBD1. The germline CDR1 and CDR2 sequences are SNHLY and FYNNEI. The junction had 9 bases not matched to a gene; V was cut back by 5 bases and J by 2 bases. CDR3 length: 15 amino acids. The CDR3 coding sequence is TGTGCCAGCAGTCAAGACAGGGTAAAAGCCTACGAGCAGTACTTC. This sequence encodes CASSQDRVKAYEQYF.

The V and J genes are TRBV6-1 and TRBJ2-1; TRBD2 matches at 9 bases. Germline values: CDR1 MNHNS, CDR2 SASEGT. This CDR3 region has 16 residues. V lost 1 base and J lost 9; bases outside the gene matches: 10. This CDR3 reads CASSEGGGGARSEQFF. The CDR3 DNA follows: TGTGCCAGCAGTGAAGGAGGCGGGGGGGCCCGGAGTGAGCAGTTCTTC.

As DNA, the CDR3 is TGTGCCTGGAGTGCGGGGGTTAGCACAGATACGCAGTATTTT. Its translation is CAWSAGVSTDTQYF. This rearrangement joins TRBV30 to TRBJ2-3; D perhaps matches TRBD2 (6 bases). The V gene lost 1 base and the J gene lost 0 bases, with 8 bases spanning the gap. The germline V gene has CDR1 GTSNPN and CDR2 SVGIG (reference sequence). The CDR3 length is 14 residues.

The V and J genes are TRBV3-1 (or the pseudogene TRBV3-2) and TRBJ1-2, with 10 nucleotides matching TRBD1. The length of the CDR3 is 12 residues. Germline CDR1 reads LGHDT; CDR2 reads YNNKEL (reference sequence). V dropped 5 bases and J dropped 13; count of bases not matched to a gene: 7. CDR3 DNA sequence: TGTGCCAGCAGCTGGACAGGGGGGAGTTGCACCTTC. As protein: CASSWTGGSCTF.

This clone was found once. The J gene is TRBJ1-1, the V gene TRBV5-5; D is uncertain. Germline CDR1 and CDR2: SGHKS and YYEKEE (reference sequence). This CDR3 region has 13 residues. The V end lost 2 bases, the J end lost 0 bases, and 5 bases lay between the germline ends. CDR3 nucleotide sequence: TGTGCCAGCAGCTTTGCGCTGAACACTGAAGCTTTCTTT. Translation: CASSFALNTEAFF.

The genes are TRBV5-4 and TRBJ1-1; possible D gene TRBD1, 6 bases. CDR3 length equals 15 residues. V was pared by 4 bases and J by 5 bases, with 18 bases between. Looked up from germline, CDR1 is SGHNT and CDR2 is YYREEE (reference sequence). In DNA, the CDR3 is TGTGCCAGCAGCCGTAATACAGGGTTGGGGACTGAAGCTTTCTTT. It encodes CASSRNTGLGTEAFF.

This clone was recorded only once. The chain employs TRBV6-1 and TRBJ1-2; the match to TRBD1 covers 8 bases. V was pared by 3 bases and J by 7 bases, with 4 bases of the junction left unmatched. This CDR3 spans 13 amino acids. Germline CDR1 MNHNS, CDR2 SASEGT. The CDR3 reads CASSEGDRSGYTF. The DNA for the CDR3 is TGTGCCAGCAGTGAGGGGGACAGGAGTGGCTACACCTTC.

J is TRBJ1-5 and V is TRBV3-1 (or the pseudogene TRBV3-2); perhaps TRBD1 as D (5 bases). With 1 base removed from V and 3 bases from J, the gap between germline ends came to 10 bases. The CDR3 length is 15 residues. The germline V gene has CDR1 LGHDT and CDR2 YNNKEL (reference sequence). The CDR3 is CASSQGAGSNQPQHF. CDR3 DNA: TGTGCCAGCAGCCAAGGGGCAGGGTCCAATCAGCCCCAGCATTTT.

This clone has a single count. The chain combines TRBV11-3 with TRBJ1-1; D not certain. Germline CDR1 reads SGHNT; CDR2 reads YENEEA. Deletions cut 3 bases from V and 3 bases from J, with 8 bases between. There are 13 residues in the CDR3. The DNA for the CDR3 is TGTGCCAGCAGCTTCGGAGGTGACACTGAAGCTTTCTTT. It translates to CASSFGGDTEAFF.

The chain joins TRBV14 to TRBJ1-1; 7 bases are a match to TRBD1. The CDR3 totals 18 residues. V lost 0 bases to trimming and J lost 0 bases; unmatched junction nucleotides: 10. Germline V gene lookup returns CDR1 SGHDN and CDR2 FVKESK. For the CDR3, the DNA is TGTGCCAGCAGCCAAGACAGGGGGAAGGGGTTTATGAACACTGAAGCTTTCTTT. Translated, it gives CASSQDRGKGFMNTEAFF. Drawing the rest from reference TRBV14 and TRBJ1-1, the complete variable domain is EAGVTQFPSHSVIEKGQTVTLRCDPISGHDNLYWYRRVMGKEIKFLLHFVKESKQDESGMPNNRFLAERTGGTYSTLKVQPAELEDSGVYFCASSQDRGKGFMNTEAFFGQGTRLTVV.

The chain combines TRBV5-1 with TRBJ1-4; 7 bases fit TRBD1. J gave up 3 bases and V 0 bases, and 8 bases lay outside the gene matches. Germline-derived CDR1 and CDR2 are SGHRS and YFSETQ. CDR3 length: 17 amino acids. CDR3 residues: CASSLAGPGQSNEKLFF. The CDR3 nucleotides read TGCGCCAGCAGCTTGGCGGGGCCGGGACAGTCTAATGAAAAACTGTTTTTT. The full variable domain, with the rest looked up from reference TRBV5-1 and TRBJ1-4, is KAGVTQTPRYLIKTRGQQVTLSCSPISGHRSVSWYQQTPGQGLQFLFEYFSETQRNKGNFPGRFSGRQFSNSRSEMNVSTLELGDSALYLCASSLAGPGQSNEKLFFGSGTQLSVL.